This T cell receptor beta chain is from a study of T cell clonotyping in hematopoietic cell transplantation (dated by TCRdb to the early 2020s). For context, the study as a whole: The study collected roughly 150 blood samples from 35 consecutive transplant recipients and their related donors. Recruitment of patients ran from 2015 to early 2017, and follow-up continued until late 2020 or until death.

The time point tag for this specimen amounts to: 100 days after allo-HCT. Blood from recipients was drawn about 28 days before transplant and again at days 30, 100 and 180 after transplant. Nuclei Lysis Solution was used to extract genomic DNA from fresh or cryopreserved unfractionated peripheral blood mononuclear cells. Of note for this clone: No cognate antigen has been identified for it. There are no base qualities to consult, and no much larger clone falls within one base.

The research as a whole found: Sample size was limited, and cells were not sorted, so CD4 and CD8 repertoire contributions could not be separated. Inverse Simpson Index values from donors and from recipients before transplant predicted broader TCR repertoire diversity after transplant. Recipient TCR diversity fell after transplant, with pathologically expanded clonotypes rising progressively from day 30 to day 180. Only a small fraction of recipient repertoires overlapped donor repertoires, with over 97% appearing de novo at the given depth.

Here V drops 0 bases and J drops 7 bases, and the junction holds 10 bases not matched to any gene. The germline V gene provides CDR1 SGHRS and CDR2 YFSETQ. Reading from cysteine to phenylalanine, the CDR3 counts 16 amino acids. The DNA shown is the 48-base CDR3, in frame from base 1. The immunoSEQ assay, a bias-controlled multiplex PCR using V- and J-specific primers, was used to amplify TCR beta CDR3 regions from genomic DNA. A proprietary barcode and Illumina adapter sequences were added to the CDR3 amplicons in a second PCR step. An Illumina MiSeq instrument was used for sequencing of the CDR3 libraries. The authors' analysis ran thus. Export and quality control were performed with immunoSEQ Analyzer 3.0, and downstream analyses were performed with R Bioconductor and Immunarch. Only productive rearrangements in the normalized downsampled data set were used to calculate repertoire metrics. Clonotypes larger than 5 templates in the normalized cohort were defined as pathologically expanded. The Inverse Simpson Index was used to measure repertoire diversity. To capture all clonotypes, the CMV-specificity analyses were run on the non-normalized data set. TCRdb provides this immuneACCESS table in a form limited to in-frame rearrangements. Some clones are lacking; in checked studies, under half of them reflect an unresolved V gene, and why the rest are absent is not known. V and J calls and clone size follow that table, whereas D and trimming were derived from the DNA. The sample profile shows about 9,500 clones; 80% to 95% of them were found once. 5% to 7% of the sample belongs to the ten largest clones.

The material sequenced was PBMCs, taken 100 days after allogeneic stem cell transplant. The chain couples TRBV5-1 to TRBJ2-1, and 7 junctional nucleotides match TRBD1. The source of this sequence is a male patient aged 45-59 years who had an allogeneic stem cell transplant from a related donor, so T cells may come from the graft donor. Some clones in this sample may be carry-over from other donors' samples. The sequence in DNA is TGCGCCAGCAGCTTGGATCTAAACAGGGGTGGAAATGAGCAGTTCTTC. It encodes CASSLDLNRGGNEQFF. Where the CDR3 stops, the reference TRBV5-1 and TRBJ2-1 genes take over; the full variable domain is KAGVTQTPRYLIKTRGQQVTLSCSPISGHRSVSWYQQTPGQGLQFLFEYFSETQRNKGNFPGRFSGRQFSNSRSEMNVSTLELGDSALYLCASSLDLNRGGNEQFFGPGTRLTVL.